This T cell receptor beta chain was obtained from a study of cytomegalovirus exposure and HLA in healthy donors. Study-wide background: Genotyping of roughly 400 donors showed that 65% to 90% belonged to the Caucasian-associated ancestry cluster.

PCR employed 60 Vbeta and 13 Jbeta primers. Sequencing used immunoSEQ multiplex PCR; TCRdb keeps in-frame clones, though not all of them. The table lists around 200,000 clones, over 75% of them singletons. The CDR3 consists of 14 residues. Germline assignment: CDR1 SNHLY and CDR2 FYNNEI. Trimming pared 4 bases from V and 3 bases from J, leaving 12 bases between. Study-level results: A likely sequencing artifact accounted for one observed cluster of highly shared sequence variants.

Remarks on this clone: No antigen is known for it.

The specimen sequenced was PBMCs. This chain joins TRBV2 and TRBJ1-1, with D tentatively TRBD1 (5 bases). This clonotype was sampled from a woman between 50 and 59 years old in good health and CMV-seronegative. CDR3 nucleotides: TGTGCCAGCAGTGTGGTTCCGGGGGACACTGAAGCTTTCTTT. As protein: CASSVVPGDTEAFF.